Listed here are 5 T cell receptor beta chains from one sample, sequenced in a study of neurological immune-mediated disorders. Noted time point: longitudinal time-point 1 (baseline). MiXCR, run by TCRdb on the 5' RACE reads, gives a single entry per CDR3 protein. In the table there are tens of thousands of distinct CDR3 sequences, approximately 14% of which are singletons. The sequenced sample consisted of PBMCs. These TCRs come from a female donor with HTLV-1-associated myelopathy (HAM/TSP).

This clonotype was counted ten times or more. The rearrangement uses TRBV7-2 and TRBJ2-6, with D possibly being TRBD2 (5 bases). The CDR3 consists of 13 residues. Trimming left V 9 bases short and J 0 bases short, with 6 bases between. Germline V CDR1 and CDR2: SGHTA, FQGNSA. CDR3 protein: CARRVSGANVLTF. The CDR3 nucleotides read TGTGCCAGGAGGGTCTCTGGGGCCAACGTCCTGACTTTC.

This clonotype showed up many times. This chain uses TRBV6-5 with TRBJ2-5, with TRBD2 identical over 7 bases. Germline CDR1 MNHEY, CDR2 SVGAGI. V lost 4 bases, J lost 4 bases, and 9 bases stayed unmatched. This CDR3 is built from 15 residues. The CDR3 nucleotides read TGTGCCAGCAGTTCCGCCGCCAGGGAGGGAGAGACCCAGTACTTC. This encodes CASSSAAREGETQYF.

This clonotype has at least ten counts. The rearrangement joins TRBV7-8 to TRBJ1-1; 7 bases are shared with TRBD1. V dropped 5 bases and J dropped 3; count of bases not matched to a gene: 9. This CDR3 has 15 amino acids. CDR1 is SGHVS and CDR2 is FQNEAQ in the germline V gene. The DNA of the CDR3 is TGTGCCAGCAGCCACGACAGGGACCTGTACACTGAAGCTTTCTTT. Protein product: CASSHDRDLYTEAFF.

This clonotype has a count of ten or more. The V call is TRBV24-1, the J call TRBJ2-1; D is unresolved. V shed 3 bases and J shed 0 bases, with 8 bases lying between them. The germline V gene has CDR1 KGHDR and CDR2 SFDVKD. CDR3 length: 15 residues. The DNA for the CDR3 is TGTGCCACCAGTGATAGGCAGAGCTCCTACAATGAGCAGTTCTTC. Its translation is CATSDRQSSYNEQFF.

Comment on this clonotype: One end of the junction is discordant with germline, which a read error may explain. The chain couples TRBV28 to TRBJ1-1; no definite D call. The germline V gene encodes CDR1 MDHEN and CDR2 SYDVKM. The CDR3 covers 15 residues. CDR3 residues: CASSLFSGLTTEAFF. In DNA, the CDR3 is TGTGCTAGCAGTTTATTCTCCGGGTTAACGACTGAAGCTTTCTTT.